This T cell receptor (beta chain) was captured by sequencing in a study of T cells in Graves' hyperthyroidism and ophthalmopathy. This clonotype showed up just a few times. There were TCR beta CDR3 regions amplified from RNA transcripts. First-round RT-PCR with HTBI primers amplified the TCR CDR3 region. Via MiXCR, TCRdb re-called the multiplex PCR reads, giving one row per CDR3 protein. The data show around 450,000 distinct CDR3 sequences, with around 14% seen just once and around an eighth held by the top ten. Around 10 ml fresh peripheral blood yielded the PBMCs. Specimen: blood. The TCR sequence derives from a woman aged 18 to 35 with Graves' hyperthyroidism.

CDR3 sequence: CASRFLTGAYEQYF. In DNA form, the CDR3 reads TGTGCCAGCAGATTCCTCACAGGGGCCTACGAGCAGTACTTC. The J gene is TRBJ2-7, the V gene TRBV6-2 or TRBV6-3, with TRBD1 matching 7 bases. This CDR3 region has 14 residues. Germline lookup yields CDR1 MNHEY and CDR2 SVGEGT. With 6 bases clipped from V and 2 bases from J, the junction kept 7 bases outside the gene matches.